This T cell receptor (beta chain) appears in the sequencing data of a study of blood T cell repertoires in COVID-19 (dated by TCRdb to 2020 to 2022). About the full investigation: Collaborator samples came from the United States, Italy and Spain and covered acute and convalescent phases of COVID-19. The prospective study material was composed of cDNA or gDNA derived from T cells, B-cell-depleted T cells, or PBMCs. Deeply sampled blood TCRbeta repertoires from subjects exposed to, actively infected with, or recovered from COVID-19 were included in the dataset. The repertoires were released in a freely available public database meant as a resource for research on the immune response to SARS-CoV-2. Samples were obtained from the ongoing ImmuneRACE study (first 160 participants) and from over 1,000 subjects provided by 6 global collaborators. Sample metadata almost always included a de-identified subject ID, COVID-19 status, age in years and sex. Where available, HLA class I and class II types were obtained from metadata supplied by the sample provider rather than from assay-based typing.

The immunoSEQ Assay, a bias-controlled multiplex PCR, was used to amplify TCRbeta CDR3 regions from genomic DNA. The original methods were these. Within the assay, amplification of reference gene primers was used to estimate how many nucleated cells each sample contained. Sequence reads were collapsed and filtered to measure the absolute abundance of every unique TCRbeta CDR3 rearrangement. For each sample, productive Simpson clonality was calculated as the square root of Simpson's diversity index over productive rearrangements. TCRdb's version of the immuneACCESS table is confined to in-frame rearrangements and falls short of the full clone set. An unresolved V gene accounts for under half of the shortfall where checked; the remainder is of unknown origin. The DNA gave D and trimming, while V, J and clone size come from that table. Present in this sample are around 270,000 clones, roughly 84% of which were seen just once. The ten largest clones add up to approximately 1.5% of the sample.

This clone turned up a few times. Its antigen remains unidentified. No much larger clonotype is one base removed from it; base qualities were not supplied. A second Seattle source provided samples from volunteer blood donors who had recovered from COVID-19. Whole blood was collected in K2EDTA tubes by collaborating institutions according to the institutions' own protocols. For TCRbeta analysis, collaborator samples were shipped as frozen whole blood, as isolated PBMCs, or as DNA extracted from either sample type. The research as a whole found: How much clinical and demographic metadata was included differed by source and by participant, and the metadata was provided uncurated.

The CDR3 runs 13 amino acids, cysteine and phenylalanine included. The retained sequence is limited to the CDR3, 39 bases, with the frame set at the first base. V is reduced by 2 bases and J by 5 bases, leaving a spacing of 7 bases between them. What was sequenced was peripheral blood. The chain couples TRBV12-3 or TRBV12-4 to TRBJ2-1; no D gene is confidently identified. The clonotype comes from a woman in her thirties or forties who had recovered from COVID-19. The CDR3 protein sequence reads: CASSLSSDNEQFF. The nucleotide sequence is TGTGCCAGCAGTTTAAGTAGTGACAATGAGCAGTTCTTC.